This T cell receptor (beta chain) was recovered during a study of blood T cells in healthy people across ages. Those donating, healthy Caucasian individuals from Russia, were aged roughly 6 to 100. Extractions gave at least 5 micrograms of total RNA per sample. This clonotype came up once. One end of the junction varies from germline; a read error may be responsible. The CDR3 loop spans 15 amino acids. Germline V gene lookup returns CDR1 MGHRA and CDR2 YSYEKL. Using a J-beta primer mix together with a sample-barcoded 5' primer, a second PCR was run for about 6 to 11 cycles. Through a template-switch adaptor with 12 random nucleotides, each cDNA molecule received a tag. TCRdb independently ran MiXCR on the 5' RACE reads; one entry per CDR3 protein. In the table there are 1.5 million to 2 million distinct CDR3 sequences, roughly 27% of which are singletons.

The chain carries TRBV4-1 and TRBJ1-1, with 7 bases identical to TRBD1. This receptor was identified in a woman in her 30s in good health. Sequencing was done on a sample of blood. The CDR3 sequence is CASSHPTGTATKAFF. CDR3 sequence (DNA): TGCGCCAGCAGCCATCCGACCGGGACAGCCACTAAAGCTTTCTTT.